This entry features one TCR beta chain sequence. Antigen: not known. CDR3 length equals 15 residues. The V end was cut by 5 bases, the J end by 1 base, with 17 bases between. CDR1 is DFQATT and CDR2 is SNEGSKA in the germline V gene (reference sequence). Each donor was a healthy Caucasian individual from Russia, aged about 6 to 95. The record originates from a study of blood T cells in healthy people across ages. Broader study findings: A strong correlation was found between TCR beta diversity and the percentage of naive T cells.

Using a J-beta primer mix together with a sample-barcoded 5' primer, a second PCR was run for about 6 to 12 cycles. TCRdb re-called the 5' RACE reads through MiXCR, storing one row per CDR3 protein. The sample shows 1.5 million to 2 million distinct CDR3 sequences, about 49% of them seen only once. The rearrangement links TRBV20-1 to TRBJ1-1; D not resolved. The TCR was taken from a woman aged 40-49 years in good health. The sample comprised blood. CDR3 nucleotide sequence: TGCAGTGCTGATTTCTTAACCCTGGAGAACACTGAAGCTTTCTTT. This gives the protein CSADFLTLENTEAFF.